This T cell receptor beta chain appears in the sequencing data of a study of cytomegalovirus exposure and HLA in healthy donors. PCR employed 60 Vbeta and 13 Jbeta primers. Generated by immunoSEQ multiplex PCR, the TCRdb table keeps only in-frame clones and is missing some. The sample lists about 140,000 clones; 68% were seen once. Trimming took 1 base from V and 2 from J; bases not matched to a gene: 12. CDR1 SGHTA and CDR2 FQGNSA come from the germline V gene. This CDR3 has 19 amino acids. This chain joins TRBV7-2 and TRBJ2-7, with 12 bases lining up with TRBD2. The source is a man between 60 and 75 years old in good health and CMV-seronegative. Sequencing was carried out using PBMCs. Here the CDR3 DNA reads TGTGCCAGCAGCTTAGGTGGGTGGGGACTAGCGGGCGTTCCCTACGAGCAGTACTTC. This encodes CASSLGGWGLAGVPYEQYF.